This TCR beta chain was identified during a study of blood T cell repertoires in COVID-19. Background on the study: Researchers got acute and convalescent COVID-19 samples from the United States, Italy and Spain. Sample material is recorded as cDNA or gDNA derived from T cells, B-cell-depleted T cells, or PBMCs.

The authors' processing: How many nucleated cells were present was estimated from reference gene primer amplification. Only in-frame clones appear in the TCRdb table, and some are missing; sequencing was by immunoSEQ multiplex PCR. Clone size and V and J calls were adopted from that table, with D and trimming inferred from the DNA. This sample has some 52,000 clones, with approximately 89% found just once. Trimming removed 0 bases at V and 1 base at J, with 9 bases between. The length of the CDR3 is 15 residues. Germline loops: CDR1 LGHNA, CDR2 YNFKEQ. The receptor comes from a man between 60 and 75 years old with active COVID-19. J is TRBJ1-1 and V is TRBV4-2; D call uncertain. The source material was peripheral blood. CDR3 region: CASSQDSRGNTEAFF. CDR3 DNA: TGTGCCAGCAGCCAAGACAGTCGAGGGAACACTGAAGCTTTCTTT.